The rows below give T cell receptor beta chains drawn from one sample of a study of blood T cells in healthy people across ages. TCRdb reprocessed the 5' RACE reads with MiXCR, giving one entry per CDR3 protein. Among under 1,000,000 distinct CDR3 sequences, around 45% were seen once, and the ten largest hold roughly 18%. Sequenced: blood. Source of these receptors: a man aged 80 or over in good health. The CDR3 runs from the conserved cysteine through the conserved F or W. A D gene is named only where the DNA matches it firmly. Clone size appears in some rows only: once, few, many, or a class for an expanded clone.

size: few
J: TRBJ2-3
V: TRBV7-9
D: NA
length: 15
DNA: TGTGCCAGCAGCCGGACTAGAGGGGGAAGCCATACGCAGTATTTT
CDR3: CASSRTRGGSHTQYF

size: many
J: TRBJ2-3
V: TRBV29-1
D: TRBD2
length: 15
DNA: TGCAGCGCCGTCGGGACTAGCGGGAGCCCAGATACGCAGTATTTT
CDR3: CSAVGTSGSPDTQYF

size: few
J: TRBJ1-1
V: TRBV5-6
D: NA
length: 13
DNA: TGTGCCAGCAGCCGGGGGATTGACACTGAAGCTTTCTTT
CDR3: CASSRGIDTEAFF

size: many
J: TRBJ2-5
V: TRBV9
D: NA
length: 13
DNA: TGTGCCAGCAGCGCCAACGACGGGGAGACCCAGTACTTC
CDR3: CASSANDGETQYF

size: once
J: TRBJ2-5
V: TRBV14
D: NA
length: 14
DNA: TGTGCCAGCAGCGGGACTTTTTTTGGGGAGACCCAGTACTTC
CDR3: CASSGTFFGETQYF

size: once
J: TRBJ2-5
V: TRBV7-9
D: NA
length: 14
DNA: TGTGCCAGCAGCCGTGGGGGGACAGAAGAGACCCAGTACTTC
CDR3: CASSRGGTEETQYF

size: NA
J: TRBJ2-1
V: TRBV7-9
D: TRBD1
length: 16
DNA: TGTGCCAGCAGCTTAAGGTTCGGGACAGGGACCAATGAGCAGTTCTTC
CDR3: CASSLRFGTGTNEQFF

size: few
J: TRBJ2-3
V: TRBV7-3
D: TRBD1
length: 18
DNA: TGTGCCAGCAGCTCAGGCCTCTCCGGGACAGGGGGAGCAGATACGCAGTATTTT
CDR3: CASSSGLSGTGGADTQYF

size: few
J: TRBJ2-1
V: TRBV20-1
D: TRBD2
length: 21
DNA: TGCAGTGCTAGAGCCCCTGGAAGGGCTAGCGGGGGGCGCGGACGGTACAATGAGCAGTTCTTC
CDR3: CSARAPGRASGGRGRYNEQFF

size: NA
J: TRBJ2-5
V: TRBV5-6
D: NA
length: 14
DNA: TGTGCCAGCAGCTTGTACAGCGTGGGAGAGACCCAGTACTTC
CDR3: CASSLYSVGETQYF

size: NA
J: TRBJ2-1
V: TRBV5-1
D: TRBD2
length: 15
DNA: TGCGCCAGCAGCTTGGATACTAGCGGGAGAGATGAGCAGTTCTTC
CDR3: CASSLDTSGRDEQFF

size: few
J: TRBJ2-1
V: TRBV20-1
D: NA
length: 14
DNA: TGCAGTGCTAAAACGGGGTTCTCCTACAATGAGCAGTTCTTC
CDR3: CSAKTGFSYNEQFF

size: NA
J: TRBJ2-7
V: TRBV2
D: NA
length: 14
DNA: TGTGCCAGCATAGCGACAGAAGTCTCCTACGAGCAGTACTTC
CDR3: CASIATEVSYEQYF

size: NA
J: TRBJ2-1
V: TRBV24-1
D: NA
length: 13
DNA: TGTGCCACCAGTGATTTGTTCATCGATGAGCAGTTCTTC
CDR3: CATSDLFIDEQFF

size: NA
J: TRBJ2-7
V: TRBV27
D: NA
length: 16
DNA: TGTGCCAGCAGTTTAGGAGGGACGGTGAGCTCCTACGAGCAGTACTTC
CDR3: CASSLGGTVSSYEQYF

size: many
J: TRBJ2-5
V: TRBV29-1
D: NA
length: 12
DNA: TGCAGCCTGTTGGCAGCCCAAGAGACCCAGTACTTC
CDR3: CSLLAAQETQYF

size: NA
J: TRBJ2-1
V: TRBV7-3
D: NA
length: 15
DNA: TGTGCCAGCAGCTTTGACGGGACGCTAAGTAATGAGCAGTTCTTC
CDR3: CASSFDGTLSNEQFF

size: once
J: TRBJ2-3
V: TRBV29-1
D: TRBD1
length: 13
DNA: TGCAGCGTCACTTCGGGACAGACAGGTACGCAGTATTTT
CDR3: CSVTSGQTGTQYF

size: NA
J: TRBJ2-1
V: TRBV2
D: NA
length: 15
DNA: TGTGCCAGCAGACTACTACTACTAGCAGAGGAGACCCAGTTCTTC
CDR3: CASRLLLLAEETQFF

size: NA
J: TRBJ2-1
V: TRBV4-3
D: NA
length: 16
DNA: TGCGCCAGCAGCCAAGATGCTCCACGGAATGAAGATGAGCAGTTCTTC
CDR3: CASSQDAPRNEDEQFF

size: NA
J: TRBJ2-7
V: TRBV28
D: TRBD1
length: 19
DNA: TGTGCCAGCAGTTTAGCCCGTTTTCGGGACAGGGTCCCCTCCTACGAGCAGTACTTC
CDR3: CASSLARFRDRVPSYEQYF

size: NA
J: TRBJ2-6
V: TRBV10-3
D: TRBD1
length: 16
DNA: TGTGCCATCAGTGGACAGGGTTATGATGGGGCCAACGTCCTGACTTTC
CDR3: CAISGQGYDGANVLTF

size: NA
J: TRBJ2-3
V: TRBV20-1
D: TRBD2
length: 16
DNA: TGCAGTGCTAGTGCTGGGACTAGCGGGGACACAGATACGCAGTATTTT
CDR3: CSASAGTSGDTDTQYF

size: NA
J: TRBJ2-6
V: TRBV28
D: TRBD1
length: 18
DNA: TGTGCCAGCAGTTTAACAGGGGACCATTTCTCTGGGGCCAACGTCCTGACTTTC
CDR3: CASSLTGDHFSGANVLTF

size: NA
J: TRBJ2-5
V: TRBV28
D: NA
length: 16
DNA: TGTGCCAGCAGTCACACTCCGGGACTGGGAAACAATGAGCAGTACTTC
CDR3: CASSHTPGLGNNEQYF

size: NA
J: TRBJ2-7
V: TRBV7-2
D: TRBD2
length: 17
DNA: TGTGCCAGCAGCTTAGGGGTAGGGCGGGAGCGCGGCTACGAGCAGTACTTC
CDR3: CASSLGVGRERGYEQYF

size: NA
J: TRBJ2-1
V: TRBV29-1
D: TRBD2
length: 12
DNA: TGCAGCGCCGGGACTAGCGGGAATGAGCAGTTCTTC
CDR3: CSAGTSGNEQFF

size: NA
J: TRBJ2-7
V: TRBV4-3
D: NA
length: 18
DNA: TGCGCCAGCAGCCAAACCGCCCTAACCGAATCGCCTTACAATGAGCAGTACTTC
CDR3: CASSQTALTESPYNEQYF

size: once
J: TRBJ2-3
V: TRBV12-3/TRBV12-4
D: TRBD1
length: 15
DNA: TGTGCCAGCAGTGCACAGGGGGCGCCCACAGATACGCAGTATTTT
CDR3: CASSAQGAPTDTQYF

size: NA
J: TRBJ1-4
V: TRBV5-1
D: TRBD1
length: 15
DNA: TGCGCCAGCAAGGACAGGGCAGCAACTAATGAAAAGCTGTTTTTT
CDR3: CASKDRAATNEKLFF

size: many
J: TRBJ2-5
V: TRBV9
D: TRBD2
length: 16
DNA: TGTGCCAGCAGCGTAGATGCGGGAGGGCCGGAAGAGACCCAGTACTTC
CDR3: CASSVDAGGPEETQYF

size: NA
J: TRBJ2-5
V: TRBV2
D: NA
length: 14
DNA: TGTGCCAGCAGTGAACTATACGAAAAAGAGGCCCAGTACTTC
CDR3: CASSELYEKEAQYF

size: NA
J: TRBJ2-1
V: TRBV6-2/TRBV6-3
D: TRBD2
length: 20
DNA: TGTGCCAGCAGTTACTTCCTCCCTAGCGGGGGGAGTCGCTCCTACAATGAGCAGTTCTTC
CDR3: CASSYFLPSGGSRSYNEQFF

size: NA
J: TRBJ2-7
V: TRBV5-1
D: TRBD2
length: 15
DNA: TGCGCCAGCAGCTTGGGTAGCGGGCCTACCTACGAGCAGTACTTC
CDR3: CASSLGSGPTYEQYF

size: NA
J: TRBJ2-3
V: TRBV13
D: TRBD2
length: 17
DNA: TGTGCCAGCAGCTTGGGACTAGCAGGAACTAGCACAGATACGCAGTATTTT
CDR3: CASSLGLAGTSTDTQYF

size: many
J: TRBJ2-3
V: TRBV3-1
D: NA
length: 12
DNA: TGTGCCAGCAGCCCAGACTTAGATACGCAGTATTTT
CDR3: CASSPDLDTQYF

size: NA
J: TRBJ1-2
V: TRBV6-1
D: NA
length: 15
DNA: TGTGCCAGCAGTGAAGGAGGTTGGGACGGTTATGGCTACACCTTC
CDR3: CASSEGGWDGYGYTF

size: NA
J: TRBJ2-3
V: TRBV19
D: TRBD1
length: 16
DNA: TGTGCCAGTAGTACCTCCGGTGGACAGGGCACAGATACGCAGTATTTT
CDR3: CASSTSGGQGTDTQYF

size: NA
J: TRBJ2-5
V: TRBV6-1
D: NA
length: 12
DNA: TGTGCCAGCAGTGAAGGGGGTCGGGGCCAGTACTTC
CDR3: CASSEGGRGQYF

size: NA
J: TRBJ1-2
V: TRBV30
D: NA
length: 14
DNA: TGTGCCTGGGCCAGGGACGGTGGGAACTATGGCTACACCTTC
CDR3: CAWARDGGNYGYTF

size: few
J: TRBJ2-5
V: TRBV20-1
D: TRBD2
length: 14
DNA: TGCAGTGCTGTTTCACTAGCGGGGCAAGAGACCCAGTACTTC
CDR3: CSAVSLAGQETQYF

size: NA
J: TRBJ2-6
V: TRBV20-1
D: TRBD2
length: 19
DNA: TGCAGTGCTAGAGATATGGCCAGCGGGAGTGGTGCTGGGGCCAACGTCCTGACTTTC
CDR3: CSARDMASGSGAGANVLTF

size: NA
J: TRBJ1-2
V: TRBV16
D: NA
length: 16
DNA: TGTGCCAGCAGCCAATCTAAGGCCGCCGGAAACTATGGCTACACCTTC
CDR3: CASSQSKAAGNYGYTF

size: NA
J: TRBJ2-3
V: TRBV7-2
D: TRBD2
length: 14
DNA: TGTGCCAGCACCACTAGCGGGGGGGCAGATACGCAGTATTTT
CDR3: CASTTSGGADTQYF

size: few
J: TRBJ2-7
V: TRBV6-5
D: NA
length: 15
DNA: TGTGCCAGCAGTTACTCCCGCACAGGGTCTAATGAGCAGTACTTC
CDR3: CASSYSRTGSNEQYF

size: NA
J: TRBJ2-7
V: TRBV29-1
D: TRBD2
length: 16
DNA: TGCAGCGTTCAAAGGGGACTAGCGGGGAGCTCCTGCGAGCAGTACTTC
CDR3: CSVQRGLAGSSCEQYF

size: NA
J: TRBJ2-1
V: TRBV7-8
D: NA
length: 16
DNA: TGTGCCAGCAGCGGCCCTGGGGGGGCGGTTGGGAATGAGCAGTTCTTC
CDR3: CASSGPGGAVGNEQFF

size: NA
J: TRBJ1-2
V: TRBV29-1
D: TRBD1
length: 13
DNA: TGCAGCGTTGATAAGGGGGCTAGTTATGGCTACACCTTC
CDR3: CSVDKGASYGYTF

size: NA
J: TRBJ2-7
V: TRBV6-5
D: NA
length: 18
DNA: TGTGCCAGCAGTTACTCCGGCCGAACTCTCCGAAACTCCTACGAGCAGTACTTC
CDR3: CASSYSGRTLRNSYEQYF

size: once
J: TRBJ2-1
V: TRBV5-1
D: NA
length: 15
DNA: TGCGCCAGCAGCCCCCCGGGAAATGCCTACAATGAGCAGTTCTTC
CDR3: CASSPPGNAYNEQFF

size: NA
J: TRBJ2-5
V: TRBV6-2/TRBV6-3
D: NA
length: 12
DNA: TGTGCCAGCAGTACCATCGTAGAGACCCAGTACTTC
CDR3: CASSTIVETQYF

size: NA
J: TRBJ1-5
V: TRBV21-1
D: NA
length: 16
DNA: TGTGCCAGCAGCAAAGGCCAAGGAGTAGACAATCAGCCCCAGCATTTT
CDR3: CASSKGQGVDNQPQHF

size: few
J: TRBJ2-7
V: TRBV5-5
D: TRBD1
length: 16
DNA: TGTGCCAGCAGCGGGGAACAGGGGGCATCGATCTACGAGCAGTACTTC
CDR3: CASSGEQGASIYEQYF

size: few
J: TRBJ2-1
V: TRBV27
D: TRBD1
length: 17
DNA: TGTGCCAGCAGTACTCCCGGCCGGACAGGGGGCTACAATGAGCAGTTCTTC
CDR3: CASSTPGRTGGYNEQFF

size: NA
J: TRBJ2-7
V: TRBV20-1
D: TRBD1
length: 14
DNA: TGCAGTGCCCAGAATGGGGACAGTTCCTACGAGCAGTACTTC
CDR3: CSAQNGDSSYEQYF

size: NA
J: TRBJ1-2
V: TRBV7-2
D: TRBD1
length: 16
DNA: TGTGCCAGCAGCTTAGAGGGGGCCAGAGCTAACTATGGCTACACCTTC
CDR3: CASSLEGARANYGYTF